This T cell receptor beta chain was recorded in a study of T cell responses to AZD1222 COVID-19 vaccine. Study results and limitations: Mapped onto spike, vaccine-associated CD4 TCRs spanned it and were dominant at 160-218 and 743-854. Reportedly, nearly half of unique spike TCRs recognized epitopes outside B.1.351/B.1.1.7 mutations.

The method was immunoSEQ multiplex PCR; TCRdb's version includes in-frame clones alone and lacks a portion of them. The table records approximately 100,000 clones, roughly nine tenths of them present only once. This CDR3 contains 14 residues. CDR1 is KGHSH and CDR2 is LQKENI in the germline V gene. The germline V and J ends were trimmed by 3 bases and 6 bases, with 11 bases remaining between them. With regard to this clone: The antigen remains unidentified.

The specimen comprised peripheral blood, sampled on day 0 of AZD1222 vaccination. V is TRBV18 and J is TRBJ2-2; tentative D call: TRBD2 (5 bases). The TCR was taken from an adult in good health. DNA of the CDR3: TGTGCCAGCTCACCCGAACGGGATGCCGGGGAGCTGTTTTTT. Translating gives CASSPERDAGELFF.